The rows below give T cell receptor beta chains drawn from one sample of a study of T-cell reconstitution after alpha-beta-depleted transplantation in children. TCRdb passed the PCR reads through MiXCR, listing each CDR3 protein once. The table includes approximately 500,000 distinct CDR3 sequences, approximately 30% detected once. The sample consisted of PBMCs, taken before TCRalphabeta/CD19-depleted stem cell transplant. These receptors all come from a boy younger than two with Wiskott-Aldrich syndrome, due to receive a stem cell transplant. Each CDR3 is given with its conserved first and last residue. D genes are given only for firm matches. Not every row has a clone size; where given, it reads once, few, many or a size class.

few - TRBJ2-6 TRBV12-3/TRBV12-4 CASRLSGSGANVLTF TGTGCCAGCCGACTGTCAGGATCTGGGGCCAACGTCCTGACTTTC
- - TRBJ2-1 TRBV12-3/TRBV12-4 CASSLRALHYNEQFF TGTGCCAGCAGCCTGAGGGCATTACACTACAATGAGCAGTTCTTC
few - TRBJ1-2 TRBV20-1 CSARGRGEYYGYTF TGCAGTGCTAGAGGGAGGGGAGAATACTATGGCTACACCTTC
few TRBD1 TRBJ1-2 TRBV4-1 CASSQPTGGSSDYGYTF TGCGCCAGCAGCCAACCGACAGGGGGCTCGTCGGACTATGGCTACACCTTC
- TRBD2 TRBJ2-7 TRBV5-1 CASRGIAGPYEQYF TGCGCCAGCAGAGGTATAGCGGGGCCCTACGAGCAGTACTTC
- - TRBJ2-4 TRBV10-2 CASSESAVPKNIQYF TGCGCCAGCAGTGAGTCCGCGGTCCCCAAAAACATTCAGTACTTC
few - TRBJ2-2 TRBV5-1 CASSGAPGNTGELFF TGCGCCAGCAGCGGGGCCCCGGGTAACACCGGGGAGCTGTTTTTT
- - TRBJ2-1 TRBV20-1 CSAPRLNSYNEQFF TGCAGTGCCCCAAGGCTTAATTCCTACAATGAGCAGTTCTTC
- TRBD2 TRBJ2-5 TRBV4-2 CASSQRSGLETQYF TGTGCCAGCAGCCAGCGTAGCGGGTTAGAGACCCAGTACTTC
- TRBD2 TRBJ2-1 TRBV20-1 CSAMGLAPFDEQFF TGCAGTGCCATGGGACTAGCGCCCTTCGATGAGCAGTTCTTC
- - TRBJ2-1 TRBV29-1 CSVPSYNEQFF TGCAGCGTCCCCTCCTACAATGAGCAGTTCTTC
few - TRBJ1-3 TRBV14 CASSQDPGRPGNTIYF TGTGCCAGCAGCCAAGATCCGGGCAGGCCTGGAAACACCATATATTTT
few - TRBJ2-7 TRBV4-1 CASSLDRGVTYEQYF TGCGCCAGCAGCCTTGATCGGGGCGTAACCTACGAGCAGTACTTC
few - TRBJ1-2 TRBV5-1 CASSLADLKGYTF TGCGCCAGCAGCTTGGCTGACTTGAAGGGCTACACCTTC
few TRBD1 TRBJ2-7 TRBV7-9 CASSFSGTGSEQYF TGTGCCAGCAGCTTTTCCGGGACAGGGAGCGAGCAGTACTTC
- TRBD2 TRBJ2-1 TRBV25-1 CASSQEGLAGEVNEQFF TGTGCCAGCTCCCAGGAGGGACTAGCGGGAGAGGTTAATGAGCAGTTCTTC
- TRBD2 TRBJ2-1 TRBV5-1 CASSLLGTSGSFYNEQFF TGCGCCAGCAGCTTGTTAGGTACTAGCGGGAGTTTTTACAATGAGCAGTTCTTC
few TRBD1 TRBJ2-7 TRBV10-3 CATRQGAWYEQYF TGTGCCACCCGGCAGGGGGCATGGTACGAGCAGTACTTC
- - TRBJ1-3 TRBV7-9 CASSEIAGKGNTIYF TGTGCCAGCAGCGAAATTGCTGGGAAGGGAAACACCATATATTTT
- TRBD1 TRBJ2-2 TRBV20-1 CSARDPARQGASGELFF TGCAGTGCTAGAGATCCCGCGAGACAGGGGGCCTCCGGGGAGCTGTTTTTT
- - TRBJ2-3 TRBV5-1 CASSRKRTDTQYF TGCGCCAGCAGCAGGAAACGCACAGATACGCAGTATTTT
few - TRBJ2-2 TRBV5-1 CASSARRGTGDTGELFF TGCGCCAGCAGCGCCCGACGGGGGACTGGAGATACCGGGGAGCTGTTTTTT
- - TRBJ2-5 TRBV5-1 CASSRDGTNQETQYF TGCGCCAGCAGCCGCGACGGGACAAACCAAGAGACCCAGTACTTC
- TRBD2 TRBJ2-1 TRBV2 CASSGGFSGRIINNEQFF TGTGCCAGCAGTGGTGGTTTTAGCGGGAGAATAATTAACAATGAGCAGTTCTTC
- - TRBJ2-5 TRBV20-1 CSARVGGNQETQYF TGCAGTGCTAGAGTCGGCGGAAACCAAGAGACCCAGTACTTC
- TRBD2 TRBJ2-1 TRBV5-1 CASSFGLAGGISYNEQFF TGCGCCAGCAGCTTCGGACTAGCGGGGGGAATCTCCTACAATGAGCAGTTCTTC
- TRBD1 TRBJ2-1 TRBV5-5 CASSWIRQGSNEQFF TGTGCCAGCAGCTGGATCCGACAGGGATCCAATGAGCAGTTCTTC
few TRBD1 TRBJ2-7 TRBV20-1 CSARAPRGAGGQYF TGCAGTGCTAGAGCCCCCAGAGGGGCAGGGGGACAGTACTTC
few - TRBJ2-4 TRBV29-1 CSVVGIGGNIQYF TGCAGCGTTGTTGGGATCGGGGGTAACATTCAGTACTTC
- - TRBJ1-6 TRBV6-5 CASSYSRWNSPLHF TGTGCCAGCAGTTACTCGCGGTGGAATTCACCCCTCCACTTT
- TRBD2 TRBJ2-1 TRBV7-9 CASSLDRLAAYNEQFF TGTGCCAGCAGCCTAGACCGACTAGCGGCTTACAATGAGCAGTTCTTC
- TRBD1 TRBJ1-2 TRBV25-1 CASSDWTGRWDGYTF TGTGCCAGCAGTGATTGGACAGGGCGTTGGGATGGCTACACCTTC
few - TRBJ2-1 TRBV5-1 CASSKTGQVYNEQFF TGCGCCAGCAGCAAGACAGGACAAGTATACAATGAGCAGTTCTTC
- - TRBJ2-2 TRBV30 CAWSPVGTGELFF TGTGCCTGGAGCCCCGTGGGCACCGGGGAGCTGTTTTTT
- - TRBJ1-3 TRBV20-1 CSAIGPVSGNTIYF TGCAGTGCCATCGGACCGGTCTCTGGAAACACCATATATTTT
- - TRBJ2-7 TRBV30 CAWSIWGLRGQYF TGTGCCTGGAGTATCTGGGGTCTTCGGGGGCAGTACTTC
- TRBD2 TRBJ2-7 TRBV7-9 CASSTPGTSGMYEQYF TGTGCCAGCAGCACGCCCGGGACTAGCGGGATGTACGAGCAGTACTTC
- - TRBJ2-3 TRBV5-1 CASSLKGGVRTQYF TGCGCCAGCAGCTTGAAGGGTGGGGTTCGAACGCAGTATTTT
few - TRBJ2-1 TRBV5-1 CASSLQRDIYNEQFF TGCGCCAGCAGCTTGCAGCGGGACATTTACAATGAGCAGTTCTTC
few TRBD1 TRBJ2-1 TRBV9 CASSVQGAYNEQFF TGTGCCAGCAGCGTCCAGGGGGCTTACAATGAGCAGTTCTTC
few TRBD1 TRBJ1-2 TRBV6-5 CASSSGTGGSYNYGYTF TGTGCCAGCAGTTCCGGGACAGGGGGTTCCTATAACTATGGCTACACCTTC
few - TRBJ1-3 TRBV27 CASSSKGFPISGNTIYF TGTGCCAGCAGTTCGAAGGGATTCCCCATCTCTGGAAACACCATATATTTT
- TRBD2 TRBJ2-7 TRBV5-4 CASSLDGTSGTEQYF TGTGCCAGCAGCTTGGACGGGACTAGCGGGACCGAGCAGTACTTC
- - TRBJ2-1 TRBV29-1 CSVEQLYNEQFF TGCAGCGTTGAACAGCTATACAATGAGCAGTTCTTC
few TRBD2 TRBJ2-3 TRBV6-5 CASSYGASGTDTQYF TGTGCCAGCAGTTACGGGGCTAGCGGAACAGATACGCAGTATTTT